The TCR beta chain under discussion was sequenced for a study of T cell repertoires in cytomegalovirus infection. MiXCR was run by TCRdb on the reads, yielding one entry per CDR3 protein. The sample carries about 900,000 distinct CDR3 sequences, around 31% recorded once. The CDR3 extends over 14 amino acids. The germline V gene has CDR1 SGHTA and CDR2 FQGNSA. The junction had 3 bases not matched to a gene; V was cut back by 3 bases and J by 8 bases. This clonotype was counted between two and nine times. Its antigen is unidentified. The sample in question was cultured CD8+ T cells from PBMCs, obtained from culture after CMV antigen stimulation. This receptor was obtained from a human donor in good health (CMV status not recorded). Some clones in this sample may be carry-over from other donors' samples. This chain links TRBV7-2 with TRBJ1-6, with TRBD1 matching 8 bases. CDR3 DNA: TGTGCCAGCAGCTTGGACAGGGTTTATTCACCCCTCCACTTT. Its protein product is CASSLDRVYSPLHF.